The entry that follows covers one TCR beta chain sequence. Measured with immunoSEQ multiplex PCR; TCRdb has only the in-frame clones, and not every one. There are some 85,000 clones in the sample; about 80% occur only once, and less than 20% lies in the top ten. These data are taken from a study of blood T cell repertoires in COVID-19. Study context: COVID-19 samples, acute and convalescent, were from the United States, Italy and Spain. T cells, B-cell-depleted T cells, or PBMCs supplied cDNA or gDNA.

CDR3 length equals 13 residues. Germline values: CDR1 GTSNPN, CDR2 SVGIG (reference sequence). The sequenced sample was peripheral blood. This receptor was identified in an elderly woman with acute or convalescent COVID-19. V is TRBV30 and J is TRBJ2-1, with 9 bases matching TRBD1. In DNA, the CDR3 is TGTGCAGCGGACAGGGGCTGGGGGGATGAGCAGTTCTTC. It codes for CAADRGWGDEQFF.